The rows below give T cell receptor beta chains drawn from one sample of a study of blood T cell repertoires in COVID-19. The repertoire was sequenced with immunoSEQ multiplex PCR; TCRdb's copy has only in-frame clones and lacks some. The table records 30,000 or so clones, 65% to 90% of them present only once. Sequencing was done on a sample of peripheral blood. The receptors originated from an elderly man with active COVID-19. The CDR3 runs from the conserved cysteine through the conserved F or W. A D gene is named only where the DNA matches it firmly. Size is stated for part of the rows, as once, few or many counts, or as a class when the clone is expanded.

v_gene	d_gene	abundance	j_gene	CDR3aa	CDR3nt
TRBV3-1/TRBV3-2	TRBD2	NA	TRBJ2-3	CASSQLRGGSTDTQYF	TGTGCCAGCAGTCAGCTGCGGGGGGGCAGCACAGATACGCAGTATTTT
TRBV13	TRBD1	NA	TRBJ2-2	CASSLGDRGTGELFF	TGTGCCAGCAGCTTAGGGGACAGGGGAACCGGGGAGCTGTTTTTT
TRBV5-1	NA	NA	TRBJ2-2	CASSQNTGELFF	TGCGCCAGCAGCCAAAACACCGGGGAGCTGTTTTTT
TRBV5-1	TRBD2	few	TRBJ2-1	CASSPSLLAGGFNEQFF	TGCGCCAGCAGCCCTTCCTTACTAGCGGGTGGCTTTAATGAGCAGTTCTTC
TRBV2	NA	NA	TRBJ2-1	CASRGPYLQFF	TGTGCCAGCAGGGGGCCCTACTTGCAGTTCTTC
TRBV2	NA	NA	TRBJ1-5	CASSVDSFQPQHF	TGTGCCAGCAGTGTGGACAGTTTCCAGCCCCAGCATTTT
TRBV11-3	TRBD2	NA	TRBJ2-3	CASRGPIPTSVCGTDTQYF	TGTGCCAGCAGGGGCCCCATACCAACTAGCGTGTGCGGCACAGATACGCAGTATTTT
TRBV7-2	TRBD2	NA	TRBJ2-1	CASSFAGGGQEQFF	TGTGCCAGCAGCTTTGCGGGGGGGGGACAGGAGCAGTTCTTC
TRBV6-5	TRBD1	NA	TRBJ1-2	CASNTGTGEYGYTF	TGTGCCAGCAACACCGGGACAGGCGAATATGGCTACACCTTC
TRBV5-5	TRBD1	NA	TRBJ1-1	CASSRDRVTEAFF	TGTGCCAGCAGTAGGGACAGGGTCACTGAAGCTTTCTTT
TRBV30	NA	NA	TRBJ1-1	CAWSVKGVPEAFF	TGTGCCTGGAGTGTAAAAGGGGTACCTGAAGCTTTCTTT
TRBV6-5	TRBD1	NA	TRBJ1-2	CASRQGDRDFYGYTF	TGTGCCAGCAGACAAGGGGACAGGGATTTCTATGGCTACACCTTC
TRBV5-6	TRBD1	NA	TRBJ1-2	CASSLGQGAYDYTF	TGTGCCAGCAGCTTGGGTCAGGGGGCATACGACTACACCTTC
TRBV12-3/TRBV12-4	NA	NA	TRBJ1-5	CASSTGYDQPQHF	TGTGCCAGCAGCACAGGGTATGATCAGCCCCAGCATTTT
TRBV2	NA	NA	TRBJ2-2	CASSEGRGGGELFF	TGTGCCAGCAGTGAAGGGCGGGGAGGCGGGGAGCTGTTTTTT
TRBV9	TRBD2	NA	TRBJ2-1	CASSPLGRGEYNEQFF	TGTGCCAGCAGCCCCCTCGGGCGGGGGGAGTACAATGAGCAGTTCTTC
TRBV5-8	NA	NA	TRBJ1-3	CASSFVGNTIYF	TGTGCCAGCAGCTTCGTAGGAAACACCATATATTTT
TRBV19	NA	once	TRBJ2-1	CASTPGPKYNEQFF	TGTGCCAGTACTCCAGGGCCAAAATACAATGAGCAGTTCTTC
TRBV7-2	TRBD1	NA	TRBJ1-1	CASSLGGQGRSTEAFF	TGTGCCAGCAGCTTAGGGGGACAGGGGAGGTCCACTGAAGCTTTCTTT
TRBV9	NA	NA	TRBJ1-6	CASSVTSQESSPLHF	TGTGCCAGCAGCGTAACTTCACAGGAGAGCTCACCCCTCCACTTT
TRBV18	NA	NA	TRBJ2-3	CASSPQSEKDTQYF	TGTGCCAGCTCACCACAATCGGAGAAAGATACGCAGTATTTT
TRBV6-7	NA	NA	TRBJ1-2	CASIDTPHLANYGYTF	TGTGCCAGCATCGATACCCCCCACTTAGCTAACTATGGCTACACCTTC
TRBV7-3	NA	once	TRBJ1-1	CASSLSGGSLTEAFF	TGTGCCAGCAGCTTAAGCGGAGGGAGCCTCACTGAAGCTTTCTTT
TRBV2	NA	NA	TRBJ1-4	CASTGGNEKLFF	TGTGCCAGTACAGGCGGAAATGAAAAACTGTTTTTT
TRBV19	TRBD1	NA	TRBJ2-7	CASSRTGGYEQYF	TGTGCCAGTAGTCGGACAGGGGGCTACGAGCAGTACTTC
TRBV6-2/TRBV6-3	TRBD1	NA	TRBJ1-2	CASSRTGEFYGYTF	TGTGCCAGCAGTCGGACAGGGGAATTCTATGGCTACACCTTC
TRBV7-6	NA	NA	TRBJ2-7	CASSLGTGRVYEQYF	TGTGCCAGCAGCTTAGGGACAGGGAGGGTTTACGAGCAGTACTTC
TRBV2	TRBD2	once	TRBJ2-1	CASSGLAGVKNEQFF	TGTGCCAGCAGTGGGCTAGCGGGGGTTAAAAATGAGCAGTTCTTC
TRBV6-6	TRBD1	NA	TRBJ1-3	CASTYTRDRGNTIYF	TGTGCCAGCACCTATACCCGGGACAGGGGAAACACCATATATTTT
TRBV27	TRBD1	NA	TRBJ2-7	CASSPTGRSYEQYF	TGTGCCAGCAGCCCGACAGGGCGGTCCTACGAGCAGTACTTC
TRBV9	TRBD1	NA	TRBJ2-3	CASSQDRGSDTQYF	TGTGCCAGCAGCCAGGACAGGGGCTCGGATACGCAGTATTTT
TRBV3-1/TRBV3-2	TRBD1	few	TRBJ1-1	CASSQWTDRVAFF	TGTGCCAGCAGTCAGTGGACGGACAGGGTGGCTTTCTTT
TRBV10-3	TRBD1	NA	TRBJ1-2	CAISGGGQGLYYGYTF	TGTGCCATCAGTGGGGGAGGACAGGGCTTATACTATGGCTACACCTTC